This passage covers 31 T cell receptor beta chains from one sample sequenced in a study of cytomegalovirus exposure and HLA in healthy donors. Sequencing used immunoSEQ multiplex PCR; TCRdb keeps in-frame clones, though not all of them. Here the sample spans tens of thousands of clones, 88% being singletons. The specimen was PBMCs. Receptors were obtained from a woman in her 30s in good health and CMV-seronegative.

V is TRBV7-2 and J is TRBJ1-1; D remains ambiguous. The CDR3 sequence is 13 residues long. V shed 8 bases and J shed 4 bases, with 14 bases lying between them. The germline V gene encodes CDR1 SGHTA and CDR2 FQGNSA. This CDR3 is CASAPTGFTEAFF. The CDR3 DNA follows: TGTGCCAGCGCCCCGACTGGGTTCACTGAAGCTTTCTTT.

The rearrangement joins TRBV6-6 to TRBJ2-7, with TRBD2 matching over 14 bases. Germline lookup yields CDR1 MNHNY and CDR2 SVGAGI (reference sequence). This CDR3 is 15 amino acids long. The trim removed 6 bases at V and 7 bases at J, leaving 8 bases unmatched. The CDR3 is CASSQGLAGVWEQYF. Written as DNA, the CDR3 is TGTGCCAGCAGCCAGGGACTAGCGGGAGTCTGGGAGCAGTACTTC.

Only one count was recorded for this clone. The chain links TRBV13 to TRBJ1-1, with 7 bases matching TRBD1. Germline CDR1 is PRHDT and CDR2 is FYEKMQ (reference sequence). This CDR3 has 17 residues. V gave up 0 bases and J gave up 0 bases; unmatched junction bases: 7. CDR3 DNA sequence: TGTGCCAGCAGCTTAGGCAAGGGGGCCCGCATGAACACTGAAGCTTTCTTT. As protein: CASSLGKGARMNTEAFF.

The chain joins TRBV9 to TRBJ2-3; D call uncertain. The CDR3 covers 12 residues. V was clipped by 4 bases and J by 0 bases, with 3 bases between them. The germline CDR1 and CDR2 sequences are SGDLS and YYNGEE. The CDR3 region has the DNA TGTGCCAGCAGCCTTAGCACAGATACGCAGTATTTT. Translation gives CASSLSTDTQYF.

The gene calls are TRBV11-1 and TRBJ2-1, with D tentatively TRBD2 (5 bases). The V gene lost 5 bases and the J gene lost 3 bases, with 20 bases spanning the gap. Germline-derived CDR1 and CDR2 are SGHAT and FQDESV (reference sequence). CDR3 length equals 17 residues. As DNA, the CDR3 is TGTGCCAGCAGCCCACGGCTGGGCGGAGGAGACTACAATGAGCAGTTCTTC. It encodes CASSPRLGGGDYNEQFF.

V is TRBV5-1 and J is TRBJ1-4; D possibly corresponds to TRBD1 (6 bases). Germline V gene data show CDR1 as SGHRS and CDR2 as YFSETQ. V was trimmed by 1 base and J by 2 bases, leaving 12 bases between them. The length of the CDR3 is 16 residues. This chain's CDR3 is CASSLIPGHTNEKLFF. DNA of the CDR3: TGCGCCAGCAGCTTGATTCCGGGACATACTAATGAAAAACTGTTTTTT.

The chain uses TRBV5-5 and TRBJ2-7, with D perhaps matching TRBD2 (6 bases). Germline V gene lookup returns CDR1 SGHKS and CDR2 YYEKEE (reference sequence). Trimming stripped 0 bases from V and 5 bases from J, with 15 bases between. This CDR3 region has 15 residues. This chain's CDR3 is CASSLVGGEPDEQYF. CDR3 nucleotide sequence: TGTGCCAGCAGCTTGGTAGGCGGGGAACCGGACGAGCAGTACTTC.

A remark on this clone: Relative to the germline gene, one junction end is altered; a read error may explain this. The genes are TRBV11-3 and TRBJ2-2, with 8 bases that match TRBD2. Germline CDR1 and CDR2: SGHNT and YENEEA. This CDR3 has 15 residues. CDR3 loop: CASSFSGTNTGELFF. CDR3 in DNA: TGCGCCAGCAGCTTTAGCGGGACGAACACCGGGGAGCTGTTTTTT. The full variable domain, rest sourced from reference TRBV11-3 and TRBJ2-2, is EAGVVQSPRYKIIEKKQPVAFWCNPISGHNTLYWYLQNLGQGPELLIRYENEEAVDDSQLPKDRFSAERLKGVDSTLKIQPAELGDSAVYLCASSFSGTNTGELFFGEGSRLTVL.

This chain uses TRBV11-2 with TRBJ2-2; 8 bases fit TRBD2. In germline, CDR1 is SGHAT, CDR2 FQNNGV. V shed 3 bases, J shed 4 bases, and the junction held 4 bases outside the gene matches. The CDR3 runs to 15 residues. In nucleotides, the CDR3 is TGTGCCAGCAGCTTTGAAGCGGGAGTCACCGGGGAGCTGTTTTTT. Protein product: CASSFEAGVTGELFF.

The genes are TRBV15 and TRBJ2-3; a possible D gene is TRBD2 (6 bases). Between the trimmed V and J ends, which lost 3 bases and 1 base, there was a span of 11 bases. The CDR3 consists of 15 residues. CDR1 is LNHNV, CDR2 YYDKDF, per germline (reference sequence). The DNA for the CDR3 is TGTGCCACCAGCAGGCGGGCTAGCGGCACAGATACGCAGTATTTT. The encoded protein is CATSRRASGTDTQYF. The variable domain in full, with the rest retrieved from reference TRBV15 and TRBJ2-3, is DAMVIQNPRYQVTQFGKPVTLSCSQTLNHNVMYWYQQKSSQAPKLLFHYYDKDFNNEADTPDNFQSRRPNTSFCFLDIRSPGLGDTAMYLCATSRRASGTDTQYFGPGTRLTVL.

In nucleotides, the CDR3 is TGTGCCAGCAGGCGACAGGGGGGCTTCCGCTACACCTTC. It encodes CASRRQGGFRYTF. The chain is built from TRBV28 and TRBJ1-2, with TRBD1 matching 9 bases. Germline V gene data show CDR1 as MDHEN and CDR2 as SYDVKM. The V gene end was trimmed by 6 bases and the J gene end by 9 bases; junction bases not matched to a gene: 8. The CDR3 totals 13 residues.

The chain is built from TRBV6-5 and TRBJ1-2, with D tentatively TRBD1 (5 bases). The V and J ends lost 4 bases and 4 bases respectively, with 7 bases between them. Germline assignment: CDR1 MNHEY and CDR2 SVGAGI. The CDR3 loop spans 12 amino acids. CDR3 in amino acids: CASSSTGYGYTF. Written as DNA, the CDR3 is TGTGCCAGCAGTTCAACAGGCTATGGCTACACCTTC.

The chain couples TRBV28 to TRBJ2-1; 12 bases match TRBD2. CDR1 and CDR2 (germline): MDHEN, SYDVKM. The CDR3 runs 15 residues. Losses at the gene ends were 6 bases for V and 8 bases for J; bases not matched to a gene: 8. The CDR3 DNA is TGTGCCAGCAGCCAATCGGGACTAGCGGGCGATGAGCAGTTCTTC. This gives the protein CASSQSGLAGDEQFF.

This clone was counted only a few times. The chain is built from TRBV19 and TRBJ2-6; D is uncertain. This CDR3 comprises 14 residues. V shed 8 bases and J shed 1 base, with 9 bases lying between them. Germline V gene lookup returns CDR1 LNHDA and CDR2 SQIVND (reference sequence). The CDR3 sequence: CASRRVSGANVLTF. CDR3 bases: TGTGCCAGTCGACGGGTGTCTGGGGCCAACGTCCTGACTTTC.

In this sample, this clone turned up once. At one end, the junction sequence differs from germline, possibly due to a read error. V and J are TRBV28 and TRBJ2-4; 8 bases agree with TRBD2. Germline V gene data show CDR1 as MDHEN and CDR2 as SYDVKM. This CDR3 comprises 15 residues. The CDR3 protein is CASNLAGLAKNIQYF. CDR3 DNA: TGTGCCAGCAATTTAGCGGGACTAGCCAAAAACATTCAGTACTTC.

This sequence joins TRBV7-9 and TRBJ1-4; unclear D gene. CDR3 length equals 11 residues. Deletions cut 6 bases from V and 7 bases from J, with 6 bases between. Germline V gene sequence: CDR1 SEHNR, CDR2 FQNEAQ (reference sequence). CDR3: CASRPGEKLFF. For the CDR3, the DNA is TGTGCCAGCAGGCCGGGTGAAAAACTGTTTTTT.

The rearrangement uses TRBV7-2 and TRBJ2-2, with 10 bases that match TRBD1. V dropped 7 bases and J dropped 5; count of bases not matched to a gene: 7. This CDR3 contains 15 residues. Germline V gene data show CDR1 as SGHTA and CDR2 as FQGNSA. CDR3 nucleotide sequence: TGTGCCAGCACCCCCGGACAGGGGGGGACCGGGGAGCTGTTTTTT. Its protein product is CASTPGQGGTGELFF.

This sequence joins TRBV2 and TRBJ2-7, with 7 bases lining up with TRBD1. With 7 bases clipped from V and 3 bases from J, the junction kept 6 bases outside the gene matches. The CDR3 runs to 13 residues. Germline V gene sequence: CDR1 SNHLY, CDR2 FYNNEI. CDR3 coding DNA: TGTGCCAGCAACCCCGGGACAGACTACGAGCAGTACTTC. The encoded protein is CASNPGTDYEQYF. Full variable domain (missing parts from reference TRBV2 and TRBJ2-7): EPEVTQTPSHQVTQMGQEVILRCVPISNHLYFYWYRQILGQKVEFLVSFYNNEISEKSEIFDDQFSVERPDGSNFTLKIRSTKLEDSAMYFCASNPGTDYEQYFGPGTRLTVT.

The genes are TRBV11-2 and TRBJ1-2; TRBD1 aligns across 8 bases. J was trimmed by 3 bases and V by 7 bases; bases with no gene match: 13. Germline V gene sequence: CDR1 SGHAT, CDR2 FQNNGV. CDR3 size: 16 residues. CDR3 nucleotide sequence: TGTGCCAGCAATAAAGACAGGGGCCGGCTTCACTATGGCTACACCTTC. Amino acid sequence: CASNKDRGRLHYGYTF.

The chain has TRBV28 and TRBJ2-3; 7 bases line up with TRBD1. The CDR3 contains 14 residues. The germline CDR1 and CDR2 sequences are MDHEN and SYDVKM. V lost 8 bases and J lost 7; bases outside the gene matches: 12. CDR3 DNA: TGTGCCAGCCTACAGGGGCTAGAAGGTTATACGCAGTATTTT. This codes for CASLQGLEGYTQYF.

By frequency in the sample, this clone is medium-sized. V and J are TRBV7-9 and TRBJ2-7; weak D call: TRBD2 (5 bases). This CDR3 is built from 14 residues. In germline, CDR1 is SEHNR, CDR2 FQNEAQ (reference sequence). V was trimmed by 5 bases and J by 6 bases, leaving 17 bases between them. The CDR3 here is CASSLVGGRREQYF. The CDR3 DNA follows: TGTGCCAGCAGCCTCGTCGGAGGCCGACGCGAGCAGTACTTC.

The V call is TRBV6-4, the J call TRBJ1-2; tentative D call: TRBD1 (5 bases). CDR1 and CDR2 from the germline V gene are MRHNA and SNTAGT. V was cut by 5 bases and J by 4 bases, with 14 bases left in between. The CDR3 length is 14 residues. The CDR3 here is CASSHDTQGYGYTF. The DNA of the CDR3 is TGTGCCAGCAGTCACGACACCCAGGGCTATGGCTACACCTTC.

The genes are TRBV27 and TRBJ2-7, with D possibly TRBD1 on 6 matching bases. The CDR3 runs to 16 residues. Trimming took off 4 bases at V and 0 bases at J, with 16 bases between the two ends. The germline V gene encodes CDR1 MNHEY and CDR2 SMNVEV (reference sequence). The CDR3 bases are TGTGCCAGCAGTTCCTTACCCGGACAGTCCTCCTACGAGCAGTACTTC. It specifies CASSSLPGQSSYEQYF.

The chain carries TRBV29-1 and TRBJ2-3; D possibly corresponds to TRBD1 (5 bases). Germline CDR1 is SQVTM and CDR2 is ANQGSEA. The ends were cut back, 4 bases at V and 8 bases at J, with 13 bases in the middle. CDR3 length equals 12 residues. The CDR3 sequence is CSVAGHQGTQYF. CDR3 nucleotide sequence: TGCAGCGTTGCCGGACACCAAGGTACGCAGTATTTT.

The gene calls are TRBV7-2 and TRBJ2-1, with 7 bases matching TRBD1. CDR1 and CDR2 from the germline V gene are SGHTA and FQGNSA. The J segment lost 3 bases and the V segment lost 6 bases, leaving 8 bases of the junction unmatched. There are 15 residues in the CDR3. The CDR3 DNA is TGTGCCAGCAGTCTAACGACAGGGAGCTACAATGAGCAGTTCTTC. Amino acid sequence: CASSLTTGSYNEQFF.

V usage is TRBV4-1 and J usage is TRBJ2-7, with D possibly matching TRBD2 (6 bases). The CDR3 spans 16 residues. Germline V gene sequence: CDR1 MGHRA, CDR2 YSYEKL. The V end lost 0 bases, the J end lost 3 bases, and 15 bases lay between the germline ends. CDR3 sequence (DNA): TGCGCCAGCAGCCAAGATGACATGCGGGAAGGCTACGAGCAGTACTTC. This encodes CASSQDDMREGYEQYF.

With respect to this clone: Other DNA variants within this sample encode the same CDR3. The CDR3 loop is CASGLAGGSYNEQFF. The CDR3 nucleotides are TGTGCCAGCGGACTAGCGGGAGGAAGCTACAATGAGCAGTTCTTC. The J gene is TRBJ2-1, the V gene TRBV7-3; 14 nucleotides match TRBD2. V dropped 8 bases and J dropped 3; count of bases not matched to a gene: 3. Germline lookup yields CDR1 SGHTA and CDR2 FQGTGA. The CDR3 has 15 residues.

In its sample, this clone was seen once. V is TRBV27 and J is TRBJ2-5; 7 bases are a match to TRBD1. J was trimmed by 2 bases and V by 5 bases; bases with no gene match: 8. Germline CDR1 reads MNHEY; CDR2 reads SMNVEV (reference sequence). The CDR3 extends over 15 amino acids. The CDR3 protein is CASSAYRGRQETQYF. CDR3 nucleotides: TGTGCCAGCAGTGCGTACAGGGGAAGACAAGAGACCCAGTACTTC.

This chain connects TRBV6-1 to TRBJ2-7, with D perhaps TRBD1 (6 bases). The CDR3 consists of 14 residues. V was trimmed by 4 bases and J by 6 bases, leaving 16 bases between them. Germline CDR1 reads MNHNS; CDR2 reads SASEGT. The CDR3 protein is CASSVRQGIGEQYF. CDR3 DNA: TGTGCCAGCAGTGTAAGGCAGGGGATTGGCGAGCAGTACTTC.

CDR3 sequence: CASSSEADTQYF. CDR3 nucleotides: TGTGCCAGCAGCTCAGAGGCAGATACGCAGTATTTT. J is TRBJ2-3 and V is TRBV7-9; D not certain. There are 12 residues in the CDR3. Trimming removed 4 bases from V and 4 bases from J, with 6 bases in between. Germline V gene lookup returns CDR1 SEHNR and CDR2 FQNEAQ (reference sequence).

This clone was found once. The sample carries other DNA sequences with the same CDR3. V is TRBV18 and J is TRBJ2-7; D perhaps matches TRBD1 (5 bases). Germline V gene sequence: CDR1 KGHSH, CDR2 LQKENI. CDR3 length: 14 residues. The germline V and J ends were trimmed by 1 base and 2 bases, with 9 bases remaining between them. DNA for the CDR3: TGTGCCAGCTCACCACGGCAGGGCACCTACGAGCAGTACTTC. Amino acid sequence: CASSPRQGTYEQYF.